The count of the clone carrying this T cell receptor beta chain is one. These data belong to a study of blood T cell repertoires in COVID-19. At the level of the study: Spain, Italy and the United States supplied samples that represented acute and convalescent COVID-19.

V was shortened by 7 bases and J by 3 bases, with 12 bases between the two germline ends. Germline V lookup: CDR1 SNHLY, CDR2 FYNNEI. The CDR3 is 13 residues long. Data came from immunoSEQ multiplex PCR; TCRdb stores just in-frame clones and leaves some out. The sample yields 90,000 to 110,000 clones, approximately 80% seen once. This chain joins TRBV2 and TRBJ1-2; D is perhaps TRBD1 (6 bases). This TCR was recovered from a man older than 75 with acute or convalescent COVID-19. The sample was peripheral blood. The DNA for the CDR3 is TGTGCCAGCAAAACAGGGATGGACTATGGCTACACCTTC. Encoded protein: CASKTGMDYGYTF.